This TCR beta chain was recorded in a study of cytomegalovirus exposure and HLA in healthy donors. The CDR3 length is 16 residues. CDR1 is SGHTS, CDR2 YDEGEE, per germline. Trimming took 4 bases from V and 0 from J, leaving 16 bases between them. General study findings and limits: TRBV6-2, TRBV6-3 and other indistinguishable V segments were excluded.

Donors likely had unrecorded immune exposures despite being nominally healthy when sampled. The study ran its PCR with 60 Vbeta and 13 Jbeta primers. In the study's own analysis: A later analysis counted 80 million or so unique TCR beta chains, around 10 million shared. Profiling relied on immunoSEQ multiplex PCR, and the TCRdb table lists in-frame clones only, not all of them. The V and J calls and clone size were taken over from that table, and D and trimming were inferred from the DNA. The sample yields 81,000 or so clones, 62% seen once. This clone was picked up a small number of times. The antigen is not known.

The chain employs TRBV5-8 and TRBJ1-1; D is unresolved. The receptor was isolated from a woman in her 30s in good health and CMV-seropositive. The material sequenced was PBMCs. The CDR3 spells CASSPQPAEMNTEAFF. The DNA for the CDR3 is TGTGCCAGCAGCCCACAGCCTGCCGAAATGAACACTGAAGCTTTCTTT.